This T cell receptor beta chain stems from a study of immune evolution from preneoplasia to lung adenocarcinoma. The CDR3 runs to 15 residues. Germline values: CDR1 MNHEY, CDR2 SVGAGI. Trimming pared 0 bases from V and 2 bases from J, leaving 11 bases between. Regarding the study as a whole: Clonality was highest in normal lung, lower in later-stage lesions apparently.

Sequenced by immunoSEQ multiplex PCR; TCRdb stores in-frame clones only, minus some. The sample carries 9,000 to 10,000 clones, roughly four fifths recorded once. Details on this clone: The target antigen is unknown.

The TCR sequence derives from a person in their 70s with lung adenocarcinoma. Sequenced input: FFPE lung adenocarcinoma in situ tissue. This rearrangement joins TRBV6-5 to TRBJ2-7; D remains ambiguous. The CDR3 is CASSYSKRSTYEQYF. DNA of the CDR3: TGTGCCAGCAGTTACTCCAAACGGAGTACCTACGAGCAGTACTTC.